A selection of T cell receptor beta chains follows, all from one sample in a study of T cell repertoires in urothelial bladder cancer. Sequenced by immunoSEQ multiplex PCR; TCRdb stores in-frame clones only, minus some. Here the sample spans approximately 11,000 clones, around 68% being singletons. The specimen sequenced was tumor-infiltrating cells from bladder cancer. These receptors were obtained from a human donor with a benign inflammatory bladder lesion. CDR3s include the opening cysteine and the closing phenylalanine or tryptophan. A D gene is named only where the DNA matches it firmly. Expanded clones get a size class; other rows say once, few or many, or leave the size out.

CASSLAGYSGNTIYF	TGTGCCAGCAGCTTAGCGGGTTACTCTGGAAACACCATATATTTT	15	TRBJ1-3	TRBV13	NA	NA
CASSTLDGLNSSPLHF	TGTGCCAGTTCGACTCTCGACGGGTTAAATAGTTCACCCCTCCACTTT	16	TRBJ1-6	TRBV19	NA	NA
CASSNIGPNIQYF	TGTGCCAGCAGTAACATCGGGCCTAACATTCAGTACTTC	13	TRBJ2-4	TRBV7-2	NA	NA
CASSYGTDTQYF	TGTGCCAGCAGTTATGGCACCGATACGCAGTATTTT	12	TRBJ2-3	TRBV6-4	NA	NA
CASSSDLGNTIYF	TGTGCCAGCAGCTCCGACCTTGGAAACACCATATATTTT	13	TRBJ1-3	TRBV7-3	NA	NA
CASSEVGGGTDTQYF	TGTGCCAGCAGTGAGGTGGGGGGTGGCACAGATACGCAGTATTTT	15	TRBJ2-3	TRBV2	few	NA
CASSVEATGIYEQYF	TGTGCCAGCAGCGTAGAAGCGACAGGGATCTACGAGCAGTACTTC	15	TRBJ2-7	TRBV9	NA	TRBD1
CATSRTRGLAGSSSYNEQFF	TGTGCCACCAGCAGGACCCGGGGACTAGCGGGCTCGAGCTCCTACAATGAGCAGTTCTTC	20	TRBJ2-1	TRBV15	NA	TRBD2
CASKREGKHTGELFF	TGTGCCAGCAAGAGGGAGGGGAAGCACACCGGGGAGCTGTTTTTT	15	TRBJ2-2	TRBV2	medium-sized	TRBD2
CASSWGVTSSYEQYF	TGTGCCAGTTCCTGGGGGGTTACCAGCTCCTACGAGCAGTACTTC	15	TRBJ2-7	TRBV6-1	NA	NA
CASSLVPGQGGTGELFF	TGTGCCAGCAGCTTAGTCCCGGGACAGGGGGGCACCGGGGAGCTGTTTTTT	17	TRBJ2-2	TRBV11-1	NA	TRBD1
CASSGRRGADEQYF	TGTGCCAGCAGTGGGAGGCGGGGGGCCGACGAGCAGTACTTC	14	TRBJ2-7	TRBV2	NA	TRBD2
CASSLEQLTEAFF	TGTGCCAGCAGCTTAGAACAGCTCACTGAAGCTTTCTTT	13	TRBJ1-1	TRBV7-2	few	NA